These T cell receptor beta chains were read from a single sample in a study of T cell responses to AZD1222 COVID-19 vaccine. The protocol was immunoSEQ multiplex PCR, while the TCRdb copy is restricted to in-frame clones and leaves out a portion. Altogether roughly 150,000 clones are present, about 93% being singletons, with the ten largest covering over 7.5%. The sequenced sample was peripheral blood, obtained on day 0 of AZD1222 vaccination. Every receptor here comes from an adult in good health. CDR3s include the opening cysteine and the closing phenylalanine or tryptophan.

v_call: TRBV20-1
j_call: TRBJ1-2
cdr3_aa: CSASATGYGYTF

v_call: TRBV5-1
j_call: TRBJ2-1
cdr3_aa: CASSLGGMINEQFF

v_call: TRBV7-9
j_call: TRBJ2-7
cdr3_aa: CASSLGIREDEQYF

v_call: TRBV5-1
j_call: TRBJ1-1
cdr3_aa: CASSLGPTEAFF

v_call: TRBV5-4
j_call: TRBJ2-2
cdr3_aa: CASSADSAGELFF

v_call: TRBV19
j_call: TRBJ2-5
cdr3_aa: CASSLTQAGETQYF

v_call: TRBV30
j_call: TRBJ1-3
cdr3_aa: CAWTQDRTGNTIYF

v_call: TRBV27
j_call: TRBJ1-2
cdr3_aa: CASSPRGEGYGYTF

v_call: TRBV14
j_call: TRBJ1-1
cdr3_aa: CASSQGMIRTEAFF

v_call: TRBV19
j_call: TRBJ1-3
cdr3_aa: CASSMRRTASSGNTIYF

v_call: TRBV7-9
j_call: TRBJ1-5
cdr3_aa: CASSDVTGNQPQHF

v_call: TRBV27
j_call: TRBJ2-2
cdr3_aa: CASSWAGNTGELFF

v_call: TRBV29-1
j_call: TRBJ1-2
cdr3_aa: CSVARTPMDGYTF

v_call: TRBV6-5
j_call: TRBJ2-4
cdr3_aa: CASSLSGGVENIQYF

v_call: TRBV6-4
j_call: TRBJ1-5
cdr3_aa: CASSENPNQPQHF

v_call: TRBV6-5
j_call: TRBJ1-1
cdr3_aa: CASSRQTGEAFF

v_call: TRBV27
j_call: TRBJ2-1
cdr3_aa: CASSLTGNEQFF

v_call: TRBV14
j_call: TRBJ2-7
cdr3_aa: CASSQDRGFHEQYF

v_call: TRBV12-5
j_call: TRBJ1-1
cdr3_aa: CASGLVVSQNTEAFF

v_call: TRBV9
j_call: TRBJ1-2
cdr3_aa: CASGADGYTF

v_call: TRBV4-3
j_call: TRBJ1-2
cdr3_aa: CASSQGVGYGYTF

v_call: TRBV5-8
j_call: TRBJ1-1
cdr3_aa: CASSLWGMNTEAFF

v_call: TRBV18
j_call: TRBJ1-5
cdr3_aa: CASSTEGSGQPQHF

v_call: TRBV11-2
j_call: TRBJ1-1
cdr3_aa: CASSLGGQGKAFF

v_call: TRBV7-2
j_call: TRBJ1-2
cdr3_aa: CASSPRGVIDGYTF

v_call: TRBV5-8
j_call: TRBJ1-4
cdr3_aa: CASSLALRWGANEKLFF

v_call: TRBV3-1/TRBV3-2
j_call: TRBJ1-1
cdr3_aa: CASSQADVTPEAFF

v_call: TRBV11-2
j_call: TRBJ2-7
cdr3_aa: CASSLAAGGEYEQYF

v_call: TRBV5-8
j_call: TRBJ1-2
cdr3_aa: CASSPFWGQGANYGYTF

v_call: TRBV27
j_call: TRBJ2-1
cdr3_aa: CASSLTRGDNEQFF

v_call: TRBV28
j_call: TRBJ1-2
cdr3_aa: CASSGQGFGYGYTF

v_call: TRBV11-1
j_call: TRBJ2-1
cdr3_aa: CASSFSSYNEQFF

v_call: TRBV7-2
j_call: TRBJ1-1
cdr3_aa: CASSRQGVATEAFF